The clone carrying this T cell receptor beta chain appeared many times. The antigen is not known. The data stem from a study of CD8 T cells in ankylosing spondylitis. From the 5' RACE reads, TCRdb called clonotypes with MiXCR, one entry per CDR3 protein. The sample yields more than 400,000 distinct CDR3 sequences, roughly 5.2% seen once. Findings of the study overall: The authors reported significant enrichment of disease-linked clones in matched ankylosing spondylitis synovial fluid. Seemingly characteristic of ankylosing spondylitis blood was a TCR beta motif consisting of about 8 highly homologous variants.

CDR1 ENHRY and CDR2 SYGVKD come from the germline V gene. This CDR3 has 14 amino acids. V lost 6 bases to trimming and J lost 7 bases; unmatched junction nucleotides: 7. The TCR sequence derives from a male donor with ankylosing spondylitis. The chain is built from TRBV10-3 and TRBJ2-2; 8 bases line up with TRBD1. The source material was blood, either unsorted or a sorted T cell fraction (not recorded which). In DNA, the CDR3 is TGTGCCATCAGAGAACAGGGGGGCGGCGGGGAGCTGTTTTTT. Protein sequence: CAIREQGGGGELFF.